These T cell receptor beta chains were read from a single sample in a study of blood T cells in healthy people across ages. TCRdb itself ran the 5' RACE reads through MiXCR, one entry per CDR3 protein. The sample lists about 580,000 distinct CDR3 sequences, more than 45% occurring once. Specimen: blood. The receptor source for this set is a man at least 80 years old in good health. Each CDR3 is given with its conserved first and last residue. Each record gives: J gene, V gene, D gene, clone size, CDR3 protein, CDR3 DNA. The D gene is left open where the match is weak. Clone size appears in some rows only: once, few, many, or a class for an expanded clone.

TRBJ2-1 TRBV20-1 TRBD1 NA CSASIGTGYNEQFF TGCAGTGCTAGTATCGGGACAGGGTACAATGAGCAGTTCTTC
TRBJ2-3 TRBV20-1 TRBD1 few CSALGQGGDTQYF TGCAGTGCTCTCGGACAGGGGGGAGATACGCAGTATTTT
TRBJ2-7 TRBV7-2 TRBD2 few CASKAGLGEQYF TGTGCCAGCAAGGCGGGACTAGGCGAGCAGTACTTC
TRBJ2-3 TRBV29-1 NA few CSVGGVLTDTQYF TGCAGCGTTGGCGGAGTCCTCACAGATACGCAGTATTTT
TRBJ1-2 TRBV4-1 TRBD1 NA CASSQISGTGGDGYTF TGCGCCAGCAGCCAAATCTCCGGGACAGGGGGCGATGGCTACACCTTC
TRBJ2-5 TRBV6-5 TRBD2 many CASSYSRFAGDLQETQYF TGTGCCAGCAGTTACTCGAGATTCGCGGGGGACCTCCAAGAGACCCAGTACTTC
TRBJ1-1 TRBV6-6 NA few CASSLGSGLIVAFF TGTGCCAGCAGTTTAGGGTCAGGACTGATCGTTGCTTTCTTT
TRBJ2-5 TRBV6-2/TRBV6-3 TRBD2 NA CASSYSSGAWETQYF TGTGCCAGCAGTTACTCGAGCGGGGCATGGGAGACCCAGTACTTC
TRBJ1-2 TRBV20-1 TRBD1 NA CSAWTGLDYGYTF TGCAGTGCTTGGACAGGGTTGGACTATGGCTACACCTTC
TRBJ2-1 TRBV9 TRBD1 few CASSVEAGGYNEQFF TGTGCCAGCAGCGTAGAGGCAGGGGGTTACAATGAGCAGTTCTTC
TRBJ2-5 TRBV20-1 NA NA CSARDGRGADETQYF TGCAGTGCTAGAGACGGCAGGGGGGCGGACGAGACCCAGTACTTC
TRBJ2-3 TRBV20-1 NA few CSAKYGSTDTQYF TGCAGTGCTAAATACGGTAGCACAGATACGCAGTATTTT
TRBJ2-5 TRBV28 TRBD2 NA CASSWDAGGQYQETQYF TGTGCCAGCAGTTGGGATGCGGGGGGTCAGTACCAAGAGACCCAGTACTTC
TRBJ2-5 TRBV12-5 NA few CASGSGLSVLGETQYF TGTGCTAGTGGTTCGGGTCTTTCGGTTCTCGGCGAGACCCAGTACTTC
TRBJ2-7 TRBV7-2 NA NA CASSPRRRFAGSYDEQYF TGTGCCAGCAGCCCGAGGAGGAGATTCGCCGGCTCCTACGATGAGCAGTACTTC
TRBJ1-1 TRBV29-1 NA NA CSVVGARAFF TGCAGCGTTGTGGGGGCGCGGGCTTTCTTT
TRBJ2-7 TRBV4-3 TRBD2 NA CASSQDGPSGRIDEQYF TGCGCCAGCAGCCAAGATGGGCCCAGCGGGAGGATCGACGAGCAGTACTTC
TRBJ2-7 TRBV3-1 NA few CASSPRGGGNEQYF TGTGCCAGCAGCCCCCGGGGAGGGGGTAACGAGCAGTACTTC
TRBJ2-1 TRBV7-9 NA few CASSLVPSSHEQFF TGTGCCAGCAGCTTAGTTCCTAGCTCGCATGAGCAGTTCTTC
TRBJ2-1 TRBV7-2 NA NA CASSTRLVVRSYNEQFF TGTGCCAGCAGCACGAGACTAGTGGTTAGGTCCTACAATGAGCAGTTCTTC
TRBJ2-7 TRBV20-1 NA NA CSVPGSGGPIEQYF TGCAGTGTTCCCGGGTCGGGGGGCCCTATCGAGCAGTACTTC
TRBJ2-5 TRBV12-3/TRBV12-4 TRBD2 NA CASSQPGLAGSPETQYF TGTGCCAGCAGTCAACCGGGACTAGCGGGGTCCCCAGAGACCCAGTACTTC
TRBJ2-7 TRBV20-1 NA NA CSARARVTYEQYF TGCAGTGCTAGAGCCAGGGTTACCTACGAGCAGTACTTC
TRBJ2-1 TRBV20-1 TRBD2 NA CSAGEWLAGDINEQFF TGCAGTGCTGGAGAGTGGCTAGCGGGAGATATCAATGAGCAGTTCTTC
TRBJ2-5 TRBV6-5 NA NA CASRAPGKETQYF TGTGCCAGCAGGGCACCGGGGAAAGAGACCCAGTACTTC
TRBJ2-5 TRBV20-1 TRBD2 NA CSARDAGTSGEKYQETQYF TGCAGTGCTAGAGACGCCGGGACTAGCGGGGAGAAGTACCAAGAGACCCAGTACTTC
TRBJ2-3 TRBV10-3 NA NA CAISEYGPGTDTQYF TGTGCCATCAGTGAGTACGGGCCCGGCACAGATACGCAGTATTTT
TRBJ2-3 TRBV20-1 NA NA CSAHRTPTDTQYF TGCAGTGCTCACCGGACCCCCACAGATACGCAGTATTTT
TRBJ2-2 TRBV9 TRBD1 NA CASSVAGQGDTGELFF TGTGCCAGCAGCGTAGCCGGACAGGGGGACACCGGGGAGCTGTTTTTT
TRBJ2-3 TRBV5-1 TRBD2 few CASSLQTGRIKDTQYF TGCGCCAGCAGCTTACAAACCGGGAGGATTAAAGATACGCAGTATTTT
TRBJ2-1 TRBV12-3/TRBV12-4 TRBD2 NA CASSFPWSSGAYNEQFF TGTGCCAGCAGTTTCCCCTGGTCTAGCGGGGCCTACAATGAGCAGTTCTTC
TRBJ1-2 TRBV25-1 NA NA CASRGHLYGYTF TGTGCCAGCAGAGGACACCTCTATGGCTACACCTTC
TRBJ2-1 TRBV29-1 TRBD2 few CSVKAIAGYNEQFF TGCAGCGTCAAGGCAATAGCGGGCTACAATGAGCAGTTCTTC
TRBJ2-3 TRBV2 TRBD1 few CASTDRVDTDTQYF TGTGCCAGCACGGACAGGGTTGACACAGATACGCAGTATTTT
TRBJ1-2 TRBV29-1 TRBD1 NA CSATTDRDRVNGYTF TGCAGCGCTACTACAGACAGGGACAGGGTTAATGGCTACACCTTC
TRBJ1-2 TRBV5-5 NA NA CASSLPGRDYGYTF TGTGCCAGCAGCTTGCCGGGACGGGACTATGGCTACACCTTC
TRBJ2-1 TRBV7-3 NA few CASSLTRGRGGEQFF TGTGCCAGCAGCTTAACGAGGGGCAGGGGCGGTGAGCAGTTCTTC
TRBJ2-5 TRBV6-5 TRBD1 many CASSYQLRDRGQETQYF TGTGCCAGCAGTTACCAGCTCCGGGACAGGGGTCAAGAGACCCAGTACTTC
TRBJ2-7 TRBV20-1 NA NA CSAGGHRSSYNEQYF TGCAGTGCTGGCGGACACCGAAGCTCCTACAATGAGCAGTACTTC
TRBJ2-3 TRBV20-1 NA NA CSVQAGGVADTQYF TGCAGTGTTCAGGCTGGAGGGGTGGCAGATACGCAGTATTTT
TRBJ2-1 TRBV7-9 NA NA CASSVGPYNEQFF TGTGCCAGCAGCGTGGGGCCTTACAATGAGCAGTTCTTC
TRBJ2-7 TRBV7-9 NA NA CASSLEGQSYEQYF TGTGCCAGCAGCTTAGAGGGGCAGTCCTACGAGCAGTACTTC
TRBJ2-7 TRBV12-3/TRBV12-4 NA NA CASSLIGGSYEQYF TGTGCCAGCAGTTTGATCGGAGGGTCCTACGAGCAGTACTTC
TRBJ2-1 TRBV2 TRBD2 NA CASSPTSGRVYNEQFF TGTGCCAGCAGTCCGACTAGCGGGAGAGTCTACAATGAGCAGTTCTTC
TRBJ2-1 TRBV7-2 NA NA CASSQGMDEQFF TGTGCCAGCAGCCAAGGGATGGATGAGCAGTTCTTC
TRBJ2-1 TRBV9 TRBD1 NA CASSLQQGAVNEQFF TGTGCCAGCAGCCTACAACAGGGGGCGGTGAATGAGCAGTTCTTC
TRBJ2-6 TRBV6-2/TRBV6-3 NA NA CASSYRMDPGANVLTF TGTGCCAGCAGTTACAGGATGGACCCTGGGGCCAACGTCCTGACTTTC
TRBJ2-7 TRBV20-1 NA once CSASVLRRGYEQYF TGCAGTGCTAGCGTCCTACGGCGGGGCTACGAGCAGTACTTC
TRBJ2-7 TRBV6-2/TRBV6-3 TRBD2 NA CASSVSTSGRYRGYEQYF TGTGCCAGCAGTGTGTCGACTAGCGGGAGGTACCGGGGGTACGAGCAGTACTTC
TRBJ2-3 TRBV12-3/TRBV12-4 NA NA CASRSFRGGTDTQYF TGTGCCAGCAGATCTTTCCGCGGAGGCACAGATACGCAGTATTTT